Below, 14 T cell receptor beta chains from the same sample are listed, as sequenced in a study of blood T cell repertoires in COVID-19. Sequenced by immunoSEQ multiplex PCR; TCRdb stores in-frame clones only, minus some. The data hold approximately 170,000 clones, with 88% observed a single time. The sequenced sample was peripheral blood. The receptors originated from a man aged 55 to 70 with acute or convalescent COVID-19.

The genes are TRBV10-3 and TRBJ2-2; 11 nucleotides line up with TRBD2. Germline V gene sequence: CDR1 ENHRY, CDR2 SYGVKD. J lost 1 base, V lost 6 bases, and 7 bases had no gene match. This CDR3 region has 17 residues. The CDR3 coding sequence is TGTGCCATCAGGGCCCAACTAGCGGGGGAGAACACCGGGGAGCTGTTTTTT. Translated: CAIRAQLAGENTGELFF.

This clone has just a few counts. Written as DNA, the CDR3 is TGTGCCAGTACCCGGGGGGACCCAGAGCCTCATAGCCCCTACGAGCAGTACGTC. This sequence encodes CASTRGDPEPHSPYEQYV. The V call is TRBV19, the J call TRBJ2-7, with 7 bases fitting TRBD2. The CDR3 contains 18 residues. Germline V CDR1 and CDR2: LNHDA, SQIVND (reference sequence). V lost 7 bases to trimming and J lost 2 bases; unmatched junction nucleotides: 20.

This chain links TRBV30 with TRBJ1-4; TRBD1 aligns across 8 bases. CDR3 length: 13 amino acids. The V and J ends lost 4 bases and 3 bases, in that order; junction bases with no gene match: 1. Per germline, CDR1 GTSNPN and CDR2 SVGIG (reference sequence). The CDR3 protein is CAWNRGANEKLFF. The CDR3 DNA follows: TGTGCCTGGAACAGGGGGGCTAATGAAAAACTGTTTTTT.

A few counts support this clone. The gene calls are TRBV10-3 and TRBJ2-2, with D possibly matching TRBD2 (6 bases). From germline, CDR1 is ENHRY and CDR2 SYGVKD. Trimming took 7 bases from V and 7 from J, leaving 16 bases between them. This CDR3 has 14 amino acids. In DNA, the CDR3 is TGTGCCATCACGCCAGCCGCAGCGGGCGGGGAGCTGTTTTTT. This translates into CAITPAAAGGELFF.

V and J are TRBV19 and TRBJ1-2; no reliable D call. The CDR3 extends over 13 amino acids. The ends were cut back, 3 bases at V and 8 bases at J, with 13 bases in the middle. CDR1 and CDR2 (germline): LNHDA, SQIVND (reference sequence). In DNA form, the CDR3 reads TGTGCCAGTAGTATGGGAGGGTTAGGCGGCTACACCTTC. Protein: CASSMGGLGGYTF.

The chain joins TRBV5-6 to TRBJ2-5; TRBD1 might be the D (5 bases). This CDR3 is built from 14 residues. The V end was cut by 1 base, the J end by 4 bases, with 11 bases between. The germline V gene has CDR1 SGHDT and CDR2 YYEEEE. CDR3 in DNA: TGTGCCAGCAGCTTGTTCCCAGGGCGAGAGACCCAGTACTTC. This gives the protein CASSLFPGRETQYF.

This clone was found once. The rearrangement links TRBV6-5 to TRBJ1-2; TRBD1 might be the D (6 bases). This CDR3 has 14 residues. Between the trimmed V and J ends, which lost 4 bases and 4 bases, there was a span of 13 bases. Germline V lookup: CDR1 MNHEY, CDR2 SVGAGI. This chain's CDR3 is CASSWTDPPYGYTF. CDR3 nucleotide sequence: TGTGCCAGCAGTTGGACAGATCCCCCCTATGGCTACACCTTC.

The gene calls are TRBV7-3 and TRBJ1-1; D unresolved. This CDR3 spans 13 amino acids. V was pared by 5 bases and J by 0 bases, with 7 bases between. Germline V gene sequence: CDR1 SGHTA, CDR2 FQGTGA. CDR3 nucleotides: TGTGCCAGCAGCCTTCAGTTGAACACTGAAGCTTTCTTT. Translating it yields CASSLQLNTEAFF.

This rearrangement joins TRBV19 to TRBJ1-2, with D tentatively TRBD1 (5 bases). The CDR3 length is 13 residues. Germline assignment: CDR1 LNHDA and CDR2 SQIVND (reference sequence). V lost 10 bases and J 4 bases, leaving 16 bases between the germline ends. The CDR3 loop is CATGTSMFYGYTF. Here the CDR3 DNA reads TGTGCCACAGGGACTTCCATGTTCTATGGCTACACCTTC.

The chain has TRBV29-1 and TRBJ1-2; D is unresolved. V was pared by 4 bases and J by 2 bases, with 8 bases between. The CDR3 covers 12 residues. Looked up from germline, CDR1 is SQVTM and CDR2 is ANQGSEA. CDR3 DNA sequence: TGCAGCGTTGGAGTTTTCAACTATGGCTACACCTTC. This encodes CSVGVFNYGYTF.

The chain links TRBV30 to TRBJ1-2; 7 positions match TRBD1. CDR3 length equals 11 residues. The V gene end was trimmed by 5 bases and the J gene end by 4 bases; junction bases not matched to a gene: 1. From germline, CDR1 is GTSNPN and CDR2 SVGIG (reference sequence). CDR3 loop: CAWGTAYGYTF. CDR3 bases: TGTGCCTGGGGGACAGCCTATGGCTACACCTTC.

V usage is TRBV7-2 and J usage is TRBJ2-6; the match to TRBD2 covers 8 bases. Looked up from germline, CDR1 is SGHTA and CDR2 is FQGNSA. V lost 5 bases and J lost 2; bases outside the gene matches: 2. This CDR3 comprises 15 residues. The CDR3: CASSPGGAGANVLTF. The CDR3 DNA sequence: TGTGCCAGCAGCCCGGGGGGGGCTGGGGCCAACGTCCTGACTTTC.

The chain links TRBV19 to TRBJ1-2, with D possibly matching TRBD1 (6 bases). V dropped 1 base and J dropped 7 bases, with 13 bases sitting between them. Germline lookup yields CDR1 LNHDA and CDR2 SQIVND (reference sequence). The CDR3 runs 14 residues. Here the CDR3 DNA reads TGTGCCAGTAGTATAGCATGGACAGACGGTGGCTACACCTTC. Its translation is CASSIAWTDGGYTF.

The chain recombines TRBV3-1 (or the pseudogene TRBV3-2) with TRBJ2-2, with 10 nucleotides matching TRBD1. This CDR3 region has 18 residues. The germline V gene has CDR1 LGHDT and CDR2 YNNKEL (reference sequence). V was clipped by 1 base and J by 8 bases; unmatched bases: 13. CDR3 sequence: CASSQVRQGARMRGELFF. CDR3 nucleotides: TGTGCCAGCAGCCAAGTCCGACAGGGGGCACGAATGAGGGGGGAGCTGTTTTTT.